Each of the 29 T cell receptor beta chains below was sequenced from the same sample in a study of cytomegalovirus exposure and HLA in healthy donors. The PCR had 60 Vbeta and 13 Jbeta primers. Only in-frame clones appear in the TCRdb table, and some are missing; sequencing was by immunoSEQ multiplex PCR. The sample has under 150,000 clones; around four fifths are singletons. Material: PBMCs. These TCRs come from a woman aged 50 to 60 in good health and CMV-seropositive.

V is TRBV2 and J is TRBJ1-1; D unresolved. This CDR3 is built from 12 residues. CDR1 and CDR2 from the germline V gene are SNHLY and FYNNEI. Trimming removed 3 bases from V and 2 bases from J, with 4 bases in between. CDR3 sequence: CASSESNTEAFF. The CDR3 bases are TGTGCCAGCAGTGAGAGTAACACTGAAGCTTTCTTT.

In its sample, this clone was seen once. The V gene is TRBV7-2, the J gene TRBJ1-3, with 8 positions matching TRBD1. The CDR3 totals 16 residues. CDR1 and CDR2 from the germline V gene are SGHTA and FQGNSA. V dropped 5 bases and J dropped 0; count of bases not matched to a gene: 6. CDR3 amino acids: CASSGQGGISGNTIYF. DNA of the CDR3: TGTGCCAGCAGCGGACAGGGCGGTATCTCTGGAAACACCATATATTTT.

The rearrangement uses TRBV10-3 and TRBJ2-7, with D possibly being TRBD1 (5 bases). CDR1 and CDR2 (germline): ENHRY, SYGVKD. The CDR3 length is 14 residues. The V and J ends lost 8 bases and 2 bases respectively, with 16 bases between them. CDR3 region: CAIATGRAPYEQYF. In DNA form, the CDR3 reads TGTGCCATCGCCACAGGAAGGGCACCCTACGAGCAGTACTTC.

The chain employs TRBV5-1 and TRBJ2-1; tentatively, D is TRBD1 (6 bases). Germline V lookup: CDR1 SGHRS, CDR2 YFSETQ. CDR3 length: 13 amino acids. V lost 5 bases to trimming and J lost 8 bases, with 14 bases between them. The DNA for the CDR3 is TGCGCCAGCAGGCGGGCAGGGGTCGATGAGCAGTTCTTC. Its protein product is CASRRAGVDEQFF.

The chain uses TRBV6-5 and TRBJ1-5, with TRBD1 matching 7 bases. V dropped 6 bases and J dropped 2; count of bases not matched to a gene: 4. The CDR3 runs to 14 residues. Per the germline V gene, CDR1 is MNHEY and CDR2 is SVGAGI. CDR3 sequence (DNA): TGTGCCAGCAGGAATACAGGGGGCAATCAGCCCCAGCATTTT. Protein sequence: CASRNTGGNQPQHF.

This chain joins TRBV28 and TRBJ1-1; D not certain. The V gene's germline CDR1 is MDHEN and CDR2 SYDVKM. The V end lost 8 bases, the J end lost 7 bases, and 11 bases lay between the germline ends. The CDR3 is 11 amino acids. Here the CDR3 reads CASGVSGEAFF. CDR3 bases: TGTGCCAGCGGCGTCAGCGGTGAAGCTTTCTTT. Complete variable domain (other parts from reference TRBV28 and TRBJ1-1): DVKVTQSSRYLVKRTGEKVFLECVQDMDHENMFWYRQDPGLGLRLIYFSYDVKMKEKGDIPEGYSVSREKKERFSLILESASTNQTSMYLCASGVSGEAFFGQGTRLTVV.

This clone was picked up a small number of times. The gene calls are TRBV7-2 and TRBJ2-5; tentatively, D is TRBD1 (5 bases). Trimming removed 5 bases from V and 2 bases from J, with 12 bases in between. Germline-derived CDR1 and CDR2 are SGHTA and FQGNSA. There are 14 residues in the CDR3. CDR3 loop: CASSPPGSQETQYF. In nucleotides, the CDR3 is TGTGCCAGCAGCCCCCCAGGGTCACAAGAGACCCAGTACTTC.

The V and J genes are TRBV4-1 and TRBJ2-7; perhaps TRBD2 as D (5 bases). The V gene's germline CDR1 is MGHRA and CDR2 YSYEKL. The V end was cut by 3 bases, the J end by 1 base, with 10 bases between. The CDR3 loop spans 14 amino acids. CDR3 sequence reads: CASSQRAASYEQYF. In DNA, the CDR3 is TGCGCCAGCAGCCAGAGGGCGGCGTCCTACGAGCAGTACTTC.

The V call is TRBV30, the J call TRBJ1-1; 8 nucleotides align to TRBD1. The V gene end was trimmed by 0 bases and the J gene end by 5 bases; junction bases not matched to a gene: 5. CDR1 and CDR2 from the germline V gene are GTSNPN and SVGIG (reference sequence). The CDR3 spans 14 residues. CDR3 amino acids: CAWSVTGGRTEAFF. CDR3 DNA: TGTGCCTGGAGTGTCACAGGGGGAAGAACTGAAGCTTTCTTT.

This CDR3 is CASSLGSQGPTNSPLHF. The CDR3 bases are TGCGCCAGCAGCCTAGGTTCACAGGGGCCTACTAATTCACCCCTCCACTTT. The genes are TRBV5-1 and TRBJ1-6; 7 nucleotides align to TRBD1. Germline CDR1 and CDR2: SGHRS and YFSETQ. The CDR3 has 17 residues. J was trimmed by 6 bases and V by 4 bases; bases with no gene match: 13.

This clone was seen more than once but under ten times. The V call is TRBV30, the J call TRBJ2-1, with 11 bases fitting TRBD2. The CDR3 extends over 16 amino acids. Germline loops: CDR1 GTSNPN, CDR2 SVGIG (reference sequence). Germline trimming cut 3 bases from V and 3 bases from J; bases unmatched to any gene: 7. CDR3 sequence reads: CAWRDDTSGSYNEQFF. The CDR3 coding sequence is TGTGCCTGGAGAGACGATACTAGCGGGAGCTACAATGAGCAGTTCTTC.

The chain is built from TRBV9 and TRBJ2-4, with TRBD2 matching 10 bases. The CDR3 totals 14 residues. V lost 2 bases to trimming and J lost 5 bases; unmatched junction nucleotides: 1. The germline V gene has CDR1 SGDLS and CDR2 YYNGEE. In DNA form, the CDR3 reads TGTGCCAGCAGCGTCGGGACTAGCGAAAACATTCAGTACTTC. Translated, it gives CASSVGTSENIQYF.

The chain combines TRBV5-5 with TRBJ2-1; 9 bases fit TRBD2. Trimming removed 0 bases from V and 4 bases from J; junction bases left unmatched: 2. This CDR3 has 15 amino acids. CDR1 is SGHKS, CDR2 YYEKEE, per germline (reference sequence). The CDR3 spells CASSLGTSVYNEQFF. The DNA of the CDR3 is TGTGCCAGCAGCTTGGGGACTAGCGTTTACAATGAGCAGTTCTTC.

The CDR3: CSVTGDRGGRGRGTQYF. Written as DNA, the CDR3 is TGCAGCGTCACCGGGGACAGGGGGGGACGAGGCAGAGGTACGCAGTATTTT. The chain couples TRBV29-1 to TRBJ2-3; 11 positions match TRBD1. Unmatched junction bases numbered 19, after V lost 6 bases and J lost 8 bases. CDR3 size: 17 residues. Germline loops: CDR1 SQVTM, CDR2 ANQGSEA.

The chain couples TRBV10-3 to TRBJ1-3; D gene uncertain. From germline, CDR1 is ENHRY and CDR2 SYGVKD. The V end lost 2 bases, the J end lost 1 base, and 6 bases lay between the germline ends. CDR3 length: 14 amino acids. The CDR3 region is CAISEGQSGNTIYF. DNA of the CDR3: TGTGCCATCAGTGAGGGGCAGTCTGGAAACACCATATATTTT.

The chain couples TRBV28 to TRBJ1-1; 9 bases are a match to TRBD1. CDR1 and CDR2 from the germline V gene are MDHEN and SYDVKM. Trimming cost V 5 bases and J 5 bases; bases outside gene matches: 18. The CDR3 consists of 18 residues. The CDR3 spells CASSRHRPLQGAQTEAFF. In DNA form, the CDR3 reads TGTGCCAGCAGTCGCCACCGTCCTCTACAGGGGGCGCAAACTGAAGCTTTCTTT.

This clone turned up a few times. This rearrangement joins TRBV13 to TRBJ2-7; 15 positions agree with TRBD2. Trimming removed 4 bases from V and 7 bases from J; junction bases left unmatched: 11. Germline V gene sequence: CDR1 PRHDT, CDR2 FYEKMQ (reference sequence). There are 17 residues in the CDR3. The CDR3: CASSSGTSGGIRREQYF. In DNA form, the CDR3 reads TGTGCCAGCAGCTCCGGGACTAGCGGGGGGATCCGACGTGAGCAGTACTTC.

This clone was seen a few times. V gene TRBV4-1 combines with J gene TRBJ1-2; possibly TRBD1 for D (5 bases). The CDR3 spans 17 residues. Deletions cut 1 base from V and 0 bases from J, with 15 bases between. Per the germline V gene, CDR1 is MGHRA and CDR2 is YSYEKL. CDR3 protein: CASSQGWPGGANYGYTF. For the CDR3, the DNA is TGCGCCAGCAGCCAAGGCTGGCCGGGGGGGGCTAACTATGGCTACACCTTC.

The genes are TRBV29-1 and TRBJ2-3, with D hard to call. Germline CDR1 reads SQVTM; CDR2 reads ANQGSEA. Trimming shortened V by 2 bases and J by 2 bases, and 5 bases separated the two germline ends. The CDR3 spans 12 residues. The CDR3, as DNA: TGCAGCGTTGAAACAGCCACAGATACGCAGTATTTT. Translating gives CSVETATDTQYF.

This chain uses TRBV7-9 with TRBJ1-4; 8 nucleotides match TRBD1. The CDR3 has 15 residues. V dropped 1 base and J dropped 8; count of bases not matched to a gene: 6. The germline V gene encodes CDR1 SEHNR and CDR2 FQNEAQ (reference sequence). DNA for the CDR3: TGTGCCAGCAGCTTAGGACTACAGGGGGAAGAAAAACTGTTTTTT. Translation: CASSLGLQGEEKLFF.

The chain carries TRBV7-9 and TRBJ2-2; 9 positions agree with TRBD2. The V segment lost 6 bases and the J segment 4 bases; nucleotides outside the gene matches: 15. The germline V gene encodes CDR1 SEHNR and CDR2 FQNEAQ (reference sequence). The CDR3 has 18 residues. Here the CDR3 reads CASRPPGAGGVATGELFF. DNA of the CDR3: TGTGCCAGCAGGCCCCCTGGAGCGGGGGGAGTTGCCACCGGGGAGCTGTTTTTT.

The genes are TRBV7-3 and TRBJ1-6; D call uncertain. This CDR3 comprises 14 residues. Germline V gene data show CDR1 as SGHTA and CDR2 as FQGTGA. Trimming stripped 4 bases from V and 6 bases from J, with 10 bases between. CDR3 protein: CASSSEQSNSPLHF. CDR3 coding DNA: TGTGCCAGCAGCTCCGAACAGAGTAATTCACCCCTCCACTTT.

The chain joins TRBV19 to TRBJ2-1; perhaps TRBD2 as D (6 bases). The CDR3 consists of 12 residues. V gave up 3 bases and J gave up 10 bases, with 10 bases separating them. The germline gives CDR1 LNHDA, CDR2 SQIVND (reference sequence). CDR3 DNA: TGTGCCAGTAGTATTTGGGGGGAAGAGCAGTTCTTC. Protein: CASSIWGEEQFF.

The gene calls are TRBV5-6 and TRBJ1-1, with 7 nucleotides matching TRBD1. Trimming took 1 base from V and 3 from J; bases not matched to a gene: 9. CDR3 length: 16 amino acids. Germline values: CDR1 SGHDT, CDR2 YYEEEE. CDR3 region: CASSLWDRVGDTEAFF. DNA for the CDR3: TGTGCCAGCAGCTTGTGGGACAGAGTTGGGGACACTGAAGCTTTCTTT.

The rearrangement joins TRBV7-3 to TRBJ2-5, with a weak D call TRBD2 (5 bases). Germline CDR1 and CDR2: SGHTA and FQGTGA. The CDR3 extends over 14 amino acids. Trimming pared 5 bases from V and 5 bases from J, leaving 15 bases between. CDR3 nucleotide sequence: TGTGCCAGCAGCCCCCGAAGCCGAGGGGAGACCCAGTACTTC. Its protein is CASSPRSRGETQYF.

This clone came up once. The rearrangement uses TRBV2 and TRBJ2-6; 9 bases match TRBD1. This CDR3 region has 18 residues. Germline V gene sequence: CDR1 SNHLY, CDR2 FYNNEI. J lost 0 bases, V lost 7 bases, and 10 bases had no gene match. The CDR3 bases are TGTGCCAGCAAGGCAGGGACAGGGATCCTCTCTGGGGCCAACGTCCTGACTTTC. Amino acid sequence: CASKAGTGILSGANVLTF.

V gene TRBV15 combines with J gene TRBJ2-7, with 9 nucleotides matching TRBD2. The CDR3 length is 14 residues. Germline values: CDR1 LNHNV, CDR2 YYDKDF (reference sequence). V lost 5 bases to trimming and J lost 3 bases; unmatched junction nucleotides: 5. The CDR3 DNA sequence: TGTGCCACCAGCCCTAGCGGGATGGTCTACGAGCAGTACTTC. Its translation is CATSPSGMVYEQYF.

The chain employs TRBV6-5 and TRBJ2-2; no firm D call. There are 12 residues in the CDR3. CDR1 and CDR2 from the germline V gene are MNHEY and SVGAGI. Between the trimmed V and J ends, which lost 5 bases and 4 bases, there was a span of 5 bases. The CDR3 nucleotides read TGTGCCAGCAGTCCGGGCACCGGGGAGCTGTTTTTT. Its translation is CASSPGTGELFF.

V is TRBV30 and J is TRBJ1-1; a possible D gene is TRBD1 (5 bases). This CDR3 comprises 11 residues. Germline CDR1 is GTSNPN and CDR2 is SVGIG (reference sequence). V lost 1 base and J 11 bases, leaving 11 bases between the germline ends. CDR3 coding DNA: TGTGCCTGGAGTGGGGGGGTCCTCGCTTTCTTT. It translates to CAWSGGVLAFF.